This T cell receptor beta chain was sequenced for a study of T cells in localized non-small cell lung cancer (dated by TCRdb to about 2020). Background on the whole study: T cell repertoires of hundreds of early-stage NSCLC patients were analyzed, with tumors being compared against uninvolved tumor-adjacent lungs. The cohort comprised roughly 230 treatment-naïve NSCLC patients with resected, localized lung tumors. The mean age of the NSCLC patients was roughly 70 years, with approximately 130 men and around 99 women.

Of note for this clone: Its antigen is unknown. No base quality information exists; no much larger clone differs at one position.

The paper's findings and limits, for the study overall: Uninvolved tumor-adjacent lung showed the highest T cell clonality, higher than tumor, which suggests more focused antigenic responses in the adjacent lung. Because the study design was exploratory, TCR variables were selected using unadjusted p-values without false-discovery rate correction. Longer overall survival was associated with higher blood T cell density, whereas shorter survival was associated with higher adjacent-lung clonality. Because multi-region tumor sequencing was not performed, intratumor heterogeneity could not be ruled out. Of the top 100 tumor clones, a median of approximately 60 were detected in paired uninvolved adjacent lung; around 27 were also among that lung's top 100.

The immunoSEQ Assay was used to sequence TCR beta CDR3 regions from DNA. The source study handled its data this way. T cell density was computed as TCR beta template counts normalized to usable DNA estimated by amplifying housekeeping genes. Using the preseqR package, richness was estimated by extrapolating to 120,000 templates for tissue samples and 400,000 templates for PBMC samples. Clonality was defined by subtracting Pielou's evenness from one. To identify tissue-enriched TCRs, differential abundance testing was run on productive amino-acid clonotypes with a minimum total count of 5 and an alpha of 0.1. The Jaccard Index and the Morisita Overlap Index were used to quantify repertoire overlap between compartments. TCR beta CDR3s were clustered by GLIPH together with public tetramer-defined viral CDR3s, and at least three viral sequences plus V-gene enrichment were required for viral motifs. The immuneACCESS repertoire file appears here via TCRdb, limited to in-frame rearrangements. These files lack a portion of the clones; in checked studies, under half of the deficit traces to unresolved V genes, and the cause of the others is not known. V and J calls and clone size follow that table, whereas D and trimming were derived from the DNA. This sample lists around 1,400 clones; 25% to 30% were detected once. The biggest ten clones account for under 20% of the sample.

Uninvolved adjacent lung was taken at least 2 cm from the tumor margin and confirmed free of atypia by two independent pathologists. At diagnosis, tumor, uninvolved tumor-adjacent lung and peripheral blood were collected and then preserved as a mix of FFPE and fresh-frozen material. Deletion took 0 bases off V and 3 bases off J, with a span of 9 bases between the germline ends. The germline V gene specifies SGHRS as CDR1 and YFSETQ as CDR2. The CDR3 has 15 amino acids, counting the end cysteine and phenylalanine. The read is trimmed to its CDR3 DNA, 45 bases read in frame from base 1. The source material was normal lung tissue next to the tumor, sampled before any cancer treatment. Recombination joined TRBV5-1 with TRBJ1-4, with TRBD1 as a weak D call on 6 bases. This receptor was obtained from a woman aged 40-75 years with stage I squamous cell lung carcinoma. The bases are TGCGCCAGCAGCTTGGCGGAGGGGGCTAATGAAAAACTGTTTTTT. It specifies CASSLAEGANEKLFF.